This TCR beta chain emerged from a study of cytotoxic CD8 clonotypes in ibrutinib-treated CLL. Study as a whole: Mean per-sample yields comprised around 250,000 productive templates and approximately 90,000 productive rearrangements. Study-level findings and limits: Shared public clonotypes were rare, and on treatment they either got smaller or stayed the same. Rising at ibrutinib response, clonality subsequently fell back toward baseline at progression. Circulating CD8+ T-cell counts were tracked by baseline clonality, which exceeded that of age-matched healthy donors.

Concerning this clone: Its antigen is unknown.

The V end lost 7 bases, the J end lost 1 base, and 11 bases lay between the germline ends. The CDR3 has 14 amino acids. CDR1 is LNHDA and CDR2 is SQIVND in the germline V gene (reference sequence). TCRdb keeps only in-frame clones here, not all; method: immunoSEQ multiplex PCR. The data hold about 63,000 clones, with 45% to 65% observed a single time. The source of this sequence is a human donor with chronic lymphocytic leukemia. The rearrangement links TRBV19 to TRBJ2-4, with D possibly matching TRBD2 (7 bases). Material: PBMCs, obtained after 12 months of ibrutinib treatment. As DNA, the CDR3 is TGTGCCAGTATGGGGGGGCACGCCAAAAACATTCAGTACTTC. This sequence encodes CASMGGHAKNIQYF.